This T cell receptor beta chain was captured in a study of human T cells and chemical hapten exposure. Background on the study: TCR yields per sample varied mostly from small pooled library volume differences. Study conclusions and caveats: TCRs at a frequency above 1 in 1000 stayed unchanged with DPC sensitization.

As the library was built, unique molecular identifiers were attached to individual cDNA molecules. Per the original data handling: The median was 95,638 TCRs per sample, ranging 23,224 to 690,600. One entry per CDR3 protein results from TCRdb running MiXCR on the reads. TCRdb's processing, not the study's, gives the V and J calls here. The sample includes about 280 distinct CDR3 sequences, roughly half of them seen just once. With respect to this clonotype: Its specificity is not known.

RNA extraction used unfractionated whole blood as the source of total RNA. Trimming took 0 bases from V and 12 from J; bases not matched to a gene: 6. The CDR3 has 14 residues. The chain uses TRBV12-3 or TRBV12-4 and TRBJ1-1; 11 bases match TRBD1. This TCR was sampled from a human donor who had alopecia or was a healthy volunteer (not recorded which). Some clones in this sample may be carry-over from other donors' samples. This table probably holds off-target reads from a library built for another chain. The sequencing input was whole blood. CDR3 coding DNA: TGTGCCAGCAGTTTAGCGCTAAGGGACAGGGGGACTTTCTTT. It codes for CASSLALRDRGTFF.